This TCR beta chain was sequenced during a study of shared clonotypes between healthy human individuals. Trimming took 3 bases from V and 5 from J, leaving 16 bases between them. Germline assignment: CDR1 MNHEY and CDR2 SVGAGI. The CDR3 is 15 residues long. Here immunoSEQ multiplex PCR was the method, and the copy in TCRdb shows in-frame clones only, minus some. The table includes more than 2 million clones, over 85% detected once. CD45RO-negative cells were positively selected for CCR7, leaving out terminally differentiated effector memory CD45RA+ cells. This TCR was sampled from a man between 18 and 29 years old in good health. Some clones in this sample may be carry-over from other donors' samples. Input material: naive CD8+ T cells from PBMCs. The chain carries TRBV6-5 and TRBJ1-1; D may be TRBD1 (5 bases). The CDR3 DNA is TGTGCCAGCAGTTATAATAGGGGCGCGGGGACTGAAGCTTTCTTT. Translating it yields CASSYNRGAGTEAFF.